The rows below give T cell receptor beta chains drawn from one sample of a study of lymphopenia after photon versus proton radiotherapy. The repertoire was sequenced with immunoSEQ multiplex PCR; TCRdb's copy has only in-frame clones and lacks some. The table records some 38,000 clones, 92% of them present only once. This specimen consisted of peripheral blood, obtained from a patient treated with photon-based radiotherapy. These receptors all come from a man aged 55-75 years with cholangiocarcinoma. CDR3s include the opening cysteine and the closing phenylalanine or tryptophan. The order of the fields is V gene, J gene, D gene, clone size, CDR3 protein, CDR3 DNA. A D gene is named only where the DNA matches it firmly. Expanded clones are given a class, and other clones once, few, many or no size at all.

v_call: TRBV15; j_call: TRBJ1-5; d_call: -; clone_size: -; cdr3_aa: CATSSSWGGIIQPQHF; cdr3_nt: TGTGCCACCAGCAGCTCCTGGGGGGGTATTATTCAGCCCCAGCATTTT
v_call: TRBV5-1; j_call: TRBJ1-1; d_call: -; clone_size: -; cdr3_aa: CASSPRGGLPNTEAFF; cdr3_nt: TGCGCCAGCAGCCCAAGGGGGGGTCTACCGAACACTGAAGCTTTCTTT
v_call: TRBV19; j_call: TRBJ1-4; d_call: -; clone_size: -; cdr3_aa: CASSPDTATNEKLFF; cdr3_nt: TGTGCCAGTAGTCCCGACACGGCTACTAATGAAAAACTGTTTTTT
v_call: TRBV19; j_call: TRBJ2-2; d_call: TRBD1; clone_size: -; cdr3_aa: CASRDRPGELFF; cdr3_nt: TGTGCCAGCAGGGACAGGCCCGGGGAGCTGTTTTTT
v_call: TRBV27; j_call: TRBJ1-6; d_call: -; clone_size: -; cdr3_aa: CASSLSRGSYNSPLHF; cdr3_nt: TGTGCCAGCAGTTTATCTCGGGGATCCTATAATTCACCCCTCCACTTT
v_call: TRBV10-3; j_call: TRBJ2-5; d_call: -; clone_size: -; cdr3_aa: CAISRDTQETQYF; cdr3_nt: TGTGCCATCAGCCGGGACACCCAAGAGACCCAGTACTTC
v_call: TRBV18; j_call: TRBJ1-6; d_call: TRBD1; clone_size: -; cdr3_aa: CASSESGGRDSPLHF; cdr3_nt: TGTGCCAGCTCAGAGTCAGGGGGCCGCGATTCACCCCTCCACTTT
v_call: TRBV6-5; j_call: TRBJ2-2; d_call: -; clone_size: -; cdr3_aa: CASSYRTHTGELFF; cdr3_nt: TGTGCCAGCAGTTACCGAACCCACACCGGGGAGCTGTTTTTT
v_call: TRBV10-2; j_call: TRBJ2-7; d_call: -; clone_size: -; cdr3_aa: CASSEFSSYEQYF; cdr3_nt: TGCGCCAGCAGTGAGTTCTCCTCATACGAGCAGTACTTC
v_call: TRBV28; j_call: TRBJ2-7; d_call: -; clone_size: -; cdr3_aa: CASSPALSTYEQYF; cdr3_nt: TGTGCCAGCAGTCCAGCCCTTTCAACCTACGAGCAGTACTTC
v_call: TRBV7-9; j_call: TRBJ2-3; d_call: -; clone_size: -; cdr3_aa: CASSLYTDTQYF; cdr3_nt: TGTGCCAGCAGCTTATATACGGATACGCAGTATTTT
v_call: TRBV11-2; j_call: TRBJ1-5; d_call: -; clone_size: -; cdr3_aa: CASSRRFDQPQHF; cdr3_nt: TGTGCCAGCAGCCGCAGGTTCGATCAGCCCCAGCATTTT
v_call: TRBV12-5; j_call: TRBJ2-6; d_call: -; clone_size: -; cdr3_aa: CASGASGANVLTF; cdr3_nt: TGTGCTAGTGGGGCCTCTGGGGCCAACGTCCTGACTTTC
v_call: TRBV7-9; j_call: TRBJ2-2; d_call: TRBD1; clone_size: -; cdr3_aa: CASTGTGGANTGELFF; cdr3_nt: TGTGCCAGCACCGGGACAGGGGGCGCGAACACCGGGGAGCTGTTTTTT
v_call: TRBV9; j_call: TRBJ1-2; d_call: -; clone_size: few; cdr3_aa: CASSVDGYEVYGYTF; cdr3_nt: TGTGCCAGCAGCGTAGATGGGTACGAGGTTTATGGCTACACCTTC
v_call: TRBV28; j_call: TRBJ2-5; d_call: -; clone_size: -; cdr3_aa: CASSLGGAQETQYF; cdr3_nt: TGTGCCAGCAGTTTAGGGGGGGCCCAAGAGACCCAGTACTTC
v_call: TRBV6-6; j_call: TRBJ2-5; d_call: -; clone_size: -; cdr3_aa: CASSYSQGLATQYF; cdr3_nt: TGTGCCAGCAGTTACAGTCAGGGGCTGGCGACCCAGTACTTC
v_call: TRBV5-1; j_call: TRBJ2-7; d_call: TRBD2; clone_size: -; cdr3_aa: CASSLVSGSTYEQYF; cdr3_nt: TGCGCCAGCAGCTTGGTTAGCGGGAGTACCTACGAGCAGTACTTC
v_call: TRBV15; j_call: TRBJ2-3; d_call: TRBD2; clone_size: -; cdr3_aa: CATSRARGGSTDTQYF; cdr3_nt: TGTGCCACCAGCAGAGCGCGGGGGGGTAGCACAGATACGCAGTATTTT
v_call: TRBV6-1; j_call: TRBJ1-4; d_call: TRBD1; clone_size: -; cdr3_aa: CASSTGDDSEKLFF; cdr3_nt: TGTGCCAGCAGTACAGGGGACGATTCTGAAAAACTGTTTTTT
v_call: TRBV10-3; j_call: TRBJ1-1; d_call: TRBD1; clone_size: -; cdr3_aa: CATHPRDRVANTEAFF; cdr3_nt: TGTGCCACCCACCCCAGGGACAGGGTGGCGAACACTGAAGCTTTCTTT
v_call: TRBV6-1; j_call: TRBJ1-2; d_call: TRBD1; clone_size: -; cdr3_aa: CASRPTGDGSGYTF; cdr3_nt: TGTGCCAGCAGGCCGACAGGGGATGGTTCTGGCTACACCTTC
v_call: TRBV6-1; j_call: TRBJ2-1; d_call: TRBD2; clone_size: -; cdr3_aa: CASSDPGLAGVKNEQFF; cdr3_nt: TGTGCCAGCAGTGACCCCGGACTAGCGGGAGTCAAGAATGAGCAGTTCTTC
v_call: TRBV9; j_call: TRBJ2-5; d_call: TRBD2; clone_size: -; cdr3_aa: CASSVGSSGRAWETQYF; cdr3_nt: TGTGCCAGCAGCGTAGGTTCTAGCGGGAGGGCCTGGGAGACCCAGTACTTC
v_call: TRBV12-5; j_call: TRBJ1-5; d_call: -; clone_size: -; cdr3_aa: CASALQDSSQPQHF; cdr3_nt: TGTGCTAGTGCCCTCCAGGACAGCAGTCAGCCCCAGCATTTT
v_call: TRBV5-1; j_call: TRBJ2-3; d_call: -; clone_size: -; cdr3_aa: CASSLGPSDTQYF; cdr3_nt: TGCGCCAGCAGCTTGGGCCCCTCAGATACGCAGTATTTT
v_call: TRBV19; j_call: TRBJ1-1; d_call: TRBD1; clone_size: -; cdr3_aa: CATKGTGDTEAFF; cdr3_nt: TGTGCCACCAAAGGGACAGGGGACACTGAAGCTTTCTTT
v_call: TRBV5-1; j_call: TRBJ2-7; d_call: TRBD1; clone_size: -; cdr3_aa: CASSLAVGQGVEQYF; cdr3_nt: TGCGCCAGCAGCTTGGCCGTTGGACAGGGAGTCGAGCAGTACTTC
v_call: TRBV28; j_call: TRBJ2-3; d_call: -; clone_size: -; cdr3_aa: CAGGDSFLTDTQYF; cdr3_nt: TGTGCCGGGGGGGACAGCTTTCTCACAGATACGCAGTATTTT
v_call: TRBV2; j_call: TRBJ2-3; d_call: -; clone_size: -; cdr3_aa: CASSQGRSTDTQYF; cdr3_nt: TGTGCCAGCAGTCAGGGGAGGAGCACAGATACGCAGTATTTT
v_call: TRBV5-6; j_call: TRBJ2-5; d_call: TRBD2; clone_size: -; cdr3_aa: CASSLAGGGGAEETQYF; cdr3_nt: TGTGCCAGCAGCTTGGCTGGTGGCGGGGGGGCAGAAGAGACCCAGTACTTC
v_call: TRBV28; j_call: TRBJ2-5; d_call: -; clone_size: -; cdr3_aa: CASKDGQGGKETQYF; cdr3_nt: TGTGCCAGCAAAGACGGACAGGGAGGGAAAGAGACCCAGTACTTC
v_call: TRBV2; j_call: TRBJ1-1; d_call: -; clone_size: -; cdr3_aa: CAITTGTDTEAFF; cdr3_nt: TGTGCCATCACGACAGGAACGGACACTGAAGCTTTCTTT
v_call: TRBV5-1; j_call: TRBJ2-1; d_call: TRBD1; clone_size: once; cdr3_aa: CATRLTGDYNEQFF; cdr3_nt: TGCGCCACCAGATTGACAGGGGACTACAATGAGCAGTTCTTC
v_call: TRBV11-2; j_call: TRBJ1-6; d_call: TRBD1; clone_size: -; cdr3_aa: CASSLSLRGGTDNSPLHF; cdr3_nt: TGTGCCAGCAGCCTCTCCCTCCGTGGGGGGACAGATAATTCACCCCTCCACTTT
v_call: TRBV10-2; j_call: TRBJ1-4; d_call: -; clone_size: -; cdr3_aa: CASSESRADNEKLFF; cdr3_nt: TGCGCCAGCAGTGAGTCAAGGGCAGATAATGAAAAACTGTTTTTT
v_call: TRBV2; j_call: TRBJ1-2; d_call: TRBD1; clone_size: -; cdr3_aa: CASIRDRKSYGYTF; cdr3_nt: TGTGCCAGCATCCGGGACAGGAAGTCTTATGGCTACACCTTC
v_call: TRBV4-1; j_call: TRBJ2-3; d_call: TRBD2; clone_size: few; cdr3_aa: CASSQNELAGGQVGTDTQYF; cdr3_nt: TGCGCCAGCAGCCAAAACGAACTAGCGGGGGGGCAGGTGGGCACAGATACGCAGTATTTT
v_call: TRBV5-6; j_call: TRBJ1-2; d_call: -; clone_size: -; cdr3_aa: CASSVTGSGYTF; cdr3_nt: TGTGCCAGCAGCGTAACAGGGTCTGGCTACACCTTC
v_call: TRBV15; j_call: TRBJ1-2; d_call: -; clone_size: -; cdr3_aa: CATSRETGTSYGYTF; cdr3_nt: TGTGCCACCAGCAGAGAGACCGGGACTTCCTATGGCTACACCTTC
v_call: TRBV2; j_call: TRBJ2-3; d_call: TRBD2; clone_size: -; cdr3_aa: CASRPLASTDTQYF; cdr3_nt: TGTGCCAGCAGACCACTAGCGAGCACAGATACGCAGTATTTT
v_call: TRBV25-1; j_call: TRBJ2-1; d_call: TRBD2; clone_size: -; cdr3_aa: CASSERGLADPYNEQFF; cdr3_nt: TGTGCCAGCAGCGAGAGGGGACTAGCGGACCCATACAATGAGCAGTTCTTC
v_call: TRBV28; j_call: TRBJ1-5; d_call: -; clone_size: few; cdr3_aa: CASTRSGSPRNQPQHF; cdr3_nt: TGTGCCAGCACCCGTTCAGGGTCACCCCGCAATCAGCCCCAGCATTTT
v_call: TRBV5-1; j_call: TRBJ1-1; d_call: -; clone_size: -; cdr3_aa: CASSALEAANTEAFF; cdr3_nt: TGCGCCAGCAGCGCCCTGGAGGCGGCGAACACTGAAGCTTTCTTT
v_call: TRBV6-6; j_call: TRBJ2-1; d_call: TRBD2; clone_size: -; cdr3_aa: CASSYSIAGAYNEQFF; cdr3_nt: TGTGCCAGCAGTTACTCCATAGCGGGAGCCTACAATGAGCAGTTCTTC
v_call: TRBV27; j_call: TRBJ2-1; d_call: TRBD1; clone_size: -; cdr3_aa: CASSAGQGTWFF; cdr3_nt: TGTGCCAGCAGCGCAGGACAGGGGACGTGGTTCTTC
v_call: TRBV11-3; j_call: TRBJ2-3; d_call: -; clone_size: -; cdr3_aa: CASSLGRGSTDTQYF; cdr3_nt: TGTGCCAGCAGCTTAGGGAGGGGGAGCACAGATACGCAGTATTTT
v_call: TRBV14; j_call: TRBJ2-3; d_call: -; clone_size: -; cdr3_aa: CASSEGRATQYF; cdr3_nt: TGTGCCAGCAGCGAGGGTAGAGCTACGCAGTATTTT
v_call: TRBV7-9; j_call: TRBJ2-3; d_call: TRBD2; clone_size: -; cdr3_aa: CASSLPGLAGGRNTQYF; cdr3_nt: TGTGCCAGCAGCCTTCCGGGACTAGCGGGAGGGAGGAATACGCAGTATTTT
v_call: TRBV28; j_call: TRBJ2-1; d_call: -; clone_size: -; cdr3_aa: CASSVSLDEQFF; cdr3_nt: TGTGCCAGCAGTGTCAGTCTCGATGAGCAGTTCTTC
v_call: TRBV6-1; j_call: TRBJ2-7; d_call: TRBD2; clone_size: -; cdr3_aa: CASSEPPGTTHYEQYF; cdr3_nt: TGTGCCAGCAGTGAGCCCCCCGGGACTACCCACTACGAGCAGTACTTC
v_call: TRBV7-2; j_call: TRBJ1-1; d_call: -; clone_size: -; cdr3_aa: CASSPGHGWANTEAFF; cdr3_nt: TGTGCCAGCAGCCCGGGACACGGTTGGGCCAACACTGAAGCTTTCTTT
v_call: TRBV28; j_call: TRBJ1-2; d_call: -; clone_size: -; cdr3_aa: CASSFLGSSGYTF; cdr3_nt: TGTGCCAGCAGTTTCCTAGGGAGCTCTGGCTACACCTTC
v_call: TRBV7-3; j_call: TRBJ2-7; d_call: -; clone_size: once; cdr3_aa: CASSPNRDSYEQYF; cdr3_nt: TGTGCCAGCAGCCCGAACAGGGACTCCTACGAGCAGTACTTC
v_call: TRBV9; j_call: TRBJ1-4; d_call: -; clone_size: -; cdr3_aa: CASSSTGTTSEKLFF; cdr3_nt: TGTGCCAGCAGCTCTACAGGGACCACTAGTGAAAAACTGTTTTTT
v_call: TRBV5-1; j_call: TRBJ2-2; d_call: TRBD1; clone_size: -; cdr3_aa: CASRPGQGWSGELFF; cdr3_nt: TGCGCCAGCAGGCCGGGACAGGGATGGTCCGGGGAGCTGTTTTTT
v_call: TRBV5-1; j_call: TRBJ2-5; d_call: TRBD1; clone_size: -; cdr3_aa: CASSLQGAGGETQYF; cdr3_nt: TGCGCCAGCAGCCTCCAGGGGGCCGGAGGAGAGACCCAGTACTTC
v_call: TRBV5-3; j_call: TRBJ1-6; d_call: -; clone_size: few; cdr3_aa: CARAGSPLHF; cdr3_nt: TGTGCCAGAGCAGGGTCACCCCTCCACTTT
v_call: TRBV7-3; j_call: TRBJ2-1; d_call: -; clone_size: -; cdr3_aa: CASSLMGGNEQFF; cdr3_nt: TGTGCCAGCAGCTTAATGGGAGGCAATGAGCAGTTCTTC
v_call: TRBV7-3; j_call: TRBJ2-2; d_call: -; clone_size: -; cdr3_aa: CATRPDSNTGELFF; cdr3_nt: TGTGCCACCCGACCTGATTCTAACACCGGGGAGCTGTTTTTT